This TCR beta chain is from a study of T cell responses to AZD1222 COVID-19 vaccine (TCRdb year 2021). About the full investigation: AZD1222 recipients whose second dose came at about 4 weeks and those whose second dose came at about 12 weeks were combined into one group, since spike-specific TCR depth and breadth did not differ between the two schedules. TCR sequencing covered 233 trial participants: 200 to 210 given two doses of AZD1222 and 26 given two doses of MenACWY control vaccine. Trial participants were enrolled into age subgroups of 18-55, 56-69 and 70-plus years, which contained about 160, 30 and 59 TCR-sequenced participants, respectively. The paper as a whole reports these results and caveats: Vaccine-associated CD4 TCRs spanned the whole spike protein, with dominant responses in regions 160-218 and 743-854. No day 14 peak-response samples were available, so repertoires were characterized only after the peak T cell response. Conclusions about previously exposed vaccinees were limited because only six or seven AZD1222 recipients were SARS-CoV-2 seropositive at baseline. Participants were mostly white British and included more females than males, and it was suggested by the authors that clonal diversity may have been underestimated. Spike-specific TCR breadth and depth rose significantly after two AZD1222 doses compared with day 0 and with MenACWY recipients. Reportedly, almost half of the unique spike-specific TCRs recognized epitopes lying outside the regions that are mutated in the B.1.351 and B.1.1.7 variants. In the small 56-69-year group, the increase in depth fell short of significance, most likely because of low power.

The CDR3 regions of human TCRbeta chains were analyzed by immunosequencing. In the authors' own workflow: TCRs in the repertoires were matched against a reference library of SARS-CoV-2-specific TCRs that had been generated with the MIRA antigen-specificity platform. Breadth meant the fraction of unique TCRs that were SARS-CoV-2-associated, whereas depth meant the fraction of total T cells that were SARS-CoV-2-associated. Using the MIRA data, every spike-specific TCR was mapped to the spike region that the TCR reacted to and assigned to either a CD4 or a CD8 class. Log10-transformed breadth and depth values were compared by one-way ANOVA with Sidak's multiple comparisons tests. TCRdb stores this immuneACCESS table with in-frame sequences only. Part of the clones is absent; in the studies checked, under half of the shortfall reflects unresolved V genes, and no reason is known for the rest. The V and J calls and the clone size are those of that table, but D and trimming were determined from the DNA. In all, the sample holds over 95,000 clones, and just under 90% of those were seen once. The top ten constitute 10% to 15% of the sample.

Worth noting for this clone: Its recognized antigen is unknown. Per-nucleotide qualities are absent, and no much larger clonotype sits a single base away.

The junction carries 17 bases between V and J, which are trimmed by 3 bases and 6 bases respectively. Sequences LGHDT (CDR1) and YNNKEL (CDR2) are obtained from the germline V gene (reference sequence). The CDR3 runs 15 amino acids, cysteine and phenylalanine included. Here the CDR3 DNA is all that survives: 45 bases in frame from base 1. Taken with the paper, the label for time point translates to: baseline before first vaccination. Samples from vaccinated people were obtained from the UK trials COV001 and COV002, which included a single-blind randomized controlled phase 2/3 trial of AZD1222 (ChAdOx1 nCoV-19) in healthy adults. For TCRbeta chain sequencing, PBMC samples were collected from trial participants at day 0 and at day 28 after the second dose.

The receptor chain draws on TRBV3-1 (or the pseudogene TRBV3-2) and TRBJ1-1, with a weak D call of TRBD1 (6 bases match). The receptor was derived from an adult in good health. Sequenced here: peripheral blood, sampled on day 0 of AZD1222 vaccination. The CDR3 region: CASSQAGQKGAEAFF. The nucleotide sequence is given as TGTGCCAGCAGCCAGGCCGGACAGAAGGGGGCTGAAGCTTTCTTT.